Following are 11 T cell receptor beta chains from one sample sequenced in a study of tissue T cells after allogeneic stem cell transplantation. Profiled with immunoSEQ multiplex PCR; TCRdb holds only in-frame clones, not every one. The repertoire holds approximately 22,000 clones, with just under 75% as singletons. Material for sequencing was spleen. All receptors derive from a female BALB/c mouse in good health. Strain haplotype at MHC: H2-d.

Details on this clone: The germline and genes are mouse ones. Read coverage stops 1 residue before the CDR3 terminus; the germline J gene supplies the remainder. This chain links TRBV13-3 with TRBJ2-7, with TRBD2 matching 10 bases. J lost 4 bases, V lost 8 bases, and 3 bases had no gene match. Germline V gene sequence: CDR1 NNHDY, CDR2 SYVADS. The CDR3 contains 12 residues. The sequenced CDR3 bases are TGTGCCAGTGGACTGGGGGAGTATGAACAGTAC. It codes for CASGLGEYEQY. The whole CDR3 reads CASGLGEYEQYF.

For this clone: These gene names are mouse names. The DNA ends 1 residue before the CDR3 does, and the rest of the CDR3 is filled in from the germline J gene. The chain carries TRBV31 and TRBJ1-1; no reliable D call. Germline lookup yields CDR1 GKSSPN and CDR2 SITVG. V shed 1 base and J shed 5 bases, with 5 bases lying between them. The CDR3 is 11 residues long. CDR3 bases read: TGTGCCTGGAGTCATGGGACAGAAGTCTTC. This translates into CAWSHGTEVF. The whole CDR3 region reads CAWSHGTEVFF. Together with reference TRBV31 and TRBJ1-1, the CDR3 gives the full variable domain: AQTIHQWPVAEIKAVGSPLSLGCTIKGKSSPNLYWYWQATGGTLQQLFYSITVGQVESVVQLNLSASRPKDDQFILSTEKLLLSHSGFYLCAWSHGTEVFFGKGTRLTVV.

Comments on this clone: Gene names are mouse gene names. The CDR3 end lies 1 residue beyond the end of the read and is filled in from the germline J gene. J is TRBJ2-1 and V is TRBV15, with TRBD2 matching 8 bases. With 2 bases clipped from V and 7 bases from J, the junction kept 1 base outside the gene matches. This CDR3 is built from 13 residues. Germline loops: CDR1 SGHND, CDR2 FRSKSL. CDR3 protein: CASSLLGGAEQFF. CDR3 bases read: TGTGCCAGCAGTTTACTGGGGGGCGCTGAGCAGTTC.

A remark on this clone: The gene names given are mouse names. The DNA ends 1 residue before the CDR3 does, and the rest of the CDR3 is filled in from the germline J gene. V usage is TRBV13-1 and J usage is TRBJ2-7, with D hard to call. The CDR3 has 14 residues. Trimming pared 0 bases from V and 1 base from J, leaving 8 bases between. CDR1 NSHNY and CDR2 SYGAGN come from the germline V gene. The CDR3 bases that were read are TGTGCCAGCAGTGATGCACCGGGGTCCTATGAACAGTAC. Amino acid sequence: CASSDAPGSYEQY. The CDR3 in full is CASSDAPGSYEQYF.

To note about this clone: The gene symbols are mouse symbols. Read data end 1 residue before the CDR3 end; the end is taken from the germline J gene. This chain connects TRBV13-3 to TRBJ2-5; 7 nucleotides align to TRBD2. V was clipped by 6 bases and J by 2 bases; unmatched bases: 6. The CDR3 has 14 amino acids. The germline gives CDR1 NNHDY, CDR2 SYVADS. Here the CDR3 reads CASNPTGPQDTQYF. The part of the CDR3 DNA that was read is TGTGCCAGCAACCCGACTGGGCCCCAAGACACCCAGTAC.

Of note for this clone: Gene names refer to mouse genes. The missing CDR3 end, 1 residue past where the read stops, is filled in from the germline J gene. This chain joins TRBV30 and TRBJ1-3, with 10 bases matching TRBD1. Germline-derived CDR1 and CDR2 are SQVVS and ANEGSEA. The J segment lost 2 bases and the V segment lost 6 bases, leaving 4 bases of the junction unmatched. This CDR3 contains 14 residues. The part of the CDR3 DNA that was read is TGTAGTTCCCTGGGACAGGGGACTGGAAATACGCTCTAT. Translating gives CSSLGQGTGNTLY. The whole CDR3 protein reads CSSLGQGTGNTLYF.

About this clone: The listed genes are named as in mouse. The read finishes 1 residue shy of the CDR3 end, and the germline J gene is used to complete it. V gene TRBV13-2 combines with J gene TRBJ2-4; possibly TRBD1 or TRBD2 for D (6 bases each). Trimming took 1 base from V and 4 from J, leaving 7 bases between them. This CDR3 contains 13 residues. Germline values: CDR1 NNHNN, CDR2 SYGAGS (reference sequence). CDR3: CASGDRGENTLYF. The covered CDR3 bases are TGTGCCAGCGGTGATAGGGGGGAAAACACCTTGTAC.

Of note for this clone: Gene names denote mouse genes. From the germline J gene comes the end of the CDR3, since the read stops 1 residue before it. The V and J genes are TRBV4 and TRBJ2-4; 11 bases agree with TRBD2. The CDR3 extends over 13 amino acids. V shed 5 bases, J shed 8 bases, and the junction held 3 bases outside the gene matches. Per germline, CDR1 LGHDT and CDR2 YNNKQL (reference sequence). This CDR3 is CASSRDWGFTLYF. The CDR3 bases that were read are TGTGCCAGCAGCCGGGACTGGGGGTTCACCTTGTAC.

Notes on this clone: These gene names are mouse names. The read falls 1 residue short of the CDR3 end, and the missing part is taken from the germline J gene. The chain has TRBV13-2 and TRBJ2-1, with 7 bases fitting TRBD1. The CDR3 runs to 13 residues. Germline V gene data show CDR1 as NNHNN and CDR2 as SYGAGS (reference sequence). Losses at the gene ends were 5 bases for V and 2 bases for J; bases not matched to a gene: 1. The DNA read from the CDR3 is TGTGCCAGCGGCGGGACAGACTATGCTGAGCAGTTC. It yields the protein CASGGTDYAEQF. The whole CDR3 sequence is CASGGTDYAEQFF.

A remark on this clone: Genes and germline come from the mouse. Read data end 1 residue before the CDR3 end; the end is taken from the germline J gene. The chain joins TRBV2 to TRBJ1-4; D is unclear. Per the germline V gene, CDR1 is LGHNA and CDR2 is YSYQKL. The CDR3 loop spans 14 amino acids. V was trimmed by 1 base and J by 1 base, leaving 4 bases between them. The CDR3 bases that were read are TGTGCCAGCAGCCAAGGGGGTTCCAACGAAAGATTATTT. It codes for CASSQGGSNERLF. The whole CDR3 region reads CASSQGGSNERLFF.

As regards this clone: Each gene name is a mouse one. The sequence runs out 1 residue before the end of the CDR3; the remainder is reconstructed from the germline J gene. The chain couples TRBV13-1 to TRBJ2-4; a possible D gene is TRBD1 (6 bases). The CDR3 runs 13 residues. V lost 1 base and J 7 bases, leaving 10 bases between the germline ends. CDR1 is NSHNY, CDR2 SYGAGN, per germline. The CDR3 is CASSDPRGDTLYF. CDR3 DNA, as far as it was read: TGTGCCAGCAGTGATCCCAGGGGTGACACCTTGTAC.